These 9 T cell receptor beta chains came from one sample sequenced in a study of cytomegalovirus exposure and HLA in healthy donors. PCR primers comprised 60 Vbeta and 13 Jbeta primers. The data were produced by immunoSEQ multiplex PCR, yet TCRdb's version contains in-frame clones alone and is incomplete. The sample lists fewer than 100,000 clones; about four fifths were seen once. Sample: PBMCs. Every receptor here comes from a middle-aged woman in good health and CMV-seropositive.

The chain is built from TRBV5-1 and TRBJ2-2; D is ambiguous. With 7 bases removed from V and 1 base from J, the gap between germline ends came to 14 bases. Per the germline V gene, CDR1 is SGHRS and CDR2 is YFSETQ. CDR3 length: 15 residues. CDR3 residues: CASSRSSENTGELFF. In DNA form, the CDR3 reads TGCGCCAGCTCCCGCTCTAGTGAGAACACCGGGGAGCTGTTTTTT.

The rearrangement uses TRBV5-1 and TRBJ2-3, with 10 bases identical to TRBD2. The CDR3 has 16 amino acids. CDR1 and CDR2 (germline): SGHRS, YFSETQ. After removal of 3 bases from V and 1 base from J, the junction contained 5 bases not matched to a gene. The CDR3 sequence: CASSWSLAGGTDTQYF. The CDR3 bases are TGCGCCAGCAGCTGGTCCCTAGCGGGAGGCACAGATACGCAGTATTTT.

The rearrangement uses TRBV4-1 and TRBJ2-5; D perhaps matches TRBD2 (6 bases). The CDR3 has 15 residues. V was trimmed by 1 base and J by 5 bases, leaving 14 bases between them. Germline V gives CDR1 MGHRA, CDR2 YSYEKL. The CDR3 reads CASSQAAGTVETQYF. The CDR3 DNA reads TGCGCCAGCAGCCAAGCGGCGGGGACGGTGGAGACCCAGTACTTC.

The chain's CDR3 is CASSEQGSRDTQYF. DNA for the CDR3: TGTGCCAGCAGTGAACAGGGTTCCAGGGATACGCAGTATTTT. The gene calls are TRBV27 and TRBJ2-3; weak D call: TRBD1 (6 bases). This CDR3 region has 14 residues. Per germline, CDR1 MNHEY and CDR2 SMNVEV (reference sequence). V was trimmed by 5 bases and J by 6 bases, leaving 15 bases between them.

The chain combines TRBV21-1 with TRBJ1-2; the table names TRBD1, a call not compared with the DNA. TRBV21-1 is recorded as a pseudogene. CDR3 length equals 13 residues. This chain's CDR3 is CASSKAGVYGYTF. In nucleotides, the CDR3 is TGTGCCAGCAGCAAAGCAGGGGTCTATGGCTACACCTTC.

This chain joins TRBV5-1 and TRBJ2-1, with TRBD2 identical over 8 bases. V trimming: 2 bases; J trimming: 7 bases; junction bases outside the gene matches: 5. The CDR3 loop spans 14 amino acids. CDR1 and CDR2 from the germline V gene are SGHRS and YFSETQ. CDR3 protein: CASSLAGVGNEQFF. For the CDR3, the DNA is TGCGCCAGCAGCTTAGCGGGAGTGGGGAATGAGCAGTTCTTC.

There are a few counts of this clone. Other nucleotide sequences from this sample produce the same CDR3. CDR3 nucleotides: TGTGCCAGCAGCCCGACGGGACAGGACTACGAGCAGTACTTC. Translating it yields CASSPTGQDYEQYF. The genes are TRBV9 and TRBJ2-7; 8 bases are shared with TRBD1. This CDR3 region has 14 residues. CDR1 is SGDLS and CDR2 is YYNGEE in the germline V gene. With 4 bases clipped from V and 3 bases from J, the junction kept 6 bases outside the gene matches.

The chain uses TRBV15 and TRBJ1-3; the D gene is possibly TRBD1 (6 bases). CDR1 is LNHNV and CDR2 is YYDKDF in the germline V gene (reference sequence). The CDR3 is made up of 14 amino acids. V dropped 11 bases and J dropped 0 bases, with 14 bases sitting between them. CDR3 nucleotides: TGTGCCCCCACTAGGGGGATCTCTGGAAACACCATATATTTT. Protein product: CAPTRGISGNTIYF.

This clone was seen once. This chain links TRBV9 with TRBJ1-1, with 7 nucleotides matching TRBD1. Germline CDR1 reads SGDLS; CDR2 reads YYNGEE. This CDR3 has 14 amino acids. Unmatched junction bases numbered 3, after V lost 0 bases and J lost 4 bases. The CDR3 sequence is CASSVGTGSTEAFF. CDR3 in DNA: TGTGCCAGCAGCGTAGGGACAGGTAGCACTGAAGCTTTCTTT.